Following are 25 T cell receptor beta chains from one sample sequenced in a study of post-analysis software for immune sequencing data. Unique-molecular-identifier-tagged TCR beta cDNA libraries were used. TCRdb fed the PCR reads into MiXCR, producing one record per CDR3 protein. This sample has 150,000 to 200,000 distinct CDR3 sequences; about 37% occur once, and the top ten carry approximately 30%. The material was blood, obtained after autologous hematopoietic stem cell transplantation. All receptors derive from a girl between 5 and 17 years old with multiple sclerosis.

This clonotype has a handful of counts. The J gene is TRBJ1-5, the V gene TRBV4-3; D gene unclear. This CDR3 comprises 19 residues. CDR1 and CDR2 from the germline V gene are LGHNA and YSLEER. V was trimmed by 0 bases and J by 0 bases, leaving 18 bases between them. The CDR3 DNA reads TGCGCCAGCAGCCAAGATCTTGTAACGACCTTTAATAGCAATCAGCCCCAGCATTTT. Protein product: CASSQDLVTTFNSNQPQHF.

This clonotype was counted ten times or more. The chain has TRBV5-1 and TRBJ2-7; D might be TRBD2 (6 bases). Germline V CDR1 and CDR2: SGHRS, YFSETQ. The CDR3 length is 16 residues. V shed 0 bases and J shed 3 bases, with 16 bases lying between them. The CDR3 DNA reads TGCGCCAGCAGCTTGGGGACGAGGGACTGGTACTACGAGCAGTACTTC. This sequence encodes CASSLGTRDWYYEQYF. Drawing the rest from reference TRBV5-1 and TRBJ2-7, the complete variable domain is KAGVTQTPRYLIKTRGQQVTLSCSPISGHRSVSWYQQTPGQGLQFLFEYFSETQRNKGNFPGRFSGRQFSNSRSEMNVSTLELGDSALYLCASSLGTRDWYYEQYFGPGTRLTVT.

The CDR3 DNA sequence: TGTGCCAGCAGCTTACTCTCGGCCGGGAACTATGGCTACACCTTC. Its protein is CASSLLSAGNYGYTF. The chain links TRBV7-9 to TRBJ1-2; D gene ambiguous. Trimming removed 2 bases from V and 2 bases from J, with 12 bases in between. The CDR3 is made up of 15 amino acids. Germline V gives CDR1 SEHNR, CDR2 FQNEAQ (reference sequence). The whole variable domain, filled in from reference TRBV7-9 and TRBJ1-2, reads DTGVSQNPRHKITKRGQNVTFRCDPISEHNRLYWYRQTLGQGPEFLTYFQNEAQLEKSRLLSDRFSAERPKGSFSTLEIQRTEQGDSAMYLCASSLLSAGNYGYTFGSGTRLTVV.

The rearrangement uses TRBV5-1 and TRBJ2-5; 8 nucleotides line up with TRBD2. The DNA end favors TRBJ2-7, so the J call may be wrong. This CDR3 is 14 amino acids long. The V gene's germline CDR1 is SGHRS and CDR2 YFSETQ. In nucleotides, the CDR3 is TGCGCCAGCAGCTTGTCGGGAGGGAACAGCGAGCAGTACTTC. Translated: CASSLSGGNSEQYF.

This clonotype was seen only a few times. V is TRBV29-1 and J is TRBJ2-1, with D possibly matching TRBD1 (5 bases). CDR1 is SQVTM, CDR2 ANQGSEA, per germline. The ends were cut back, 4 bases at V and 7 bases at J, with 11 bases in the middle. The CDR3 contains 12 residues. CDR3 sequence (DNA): TGCAGCGTTGGCAGGGTTGCAAATGAGCAGTTCTTC. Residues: CSVGRVANEQFF.

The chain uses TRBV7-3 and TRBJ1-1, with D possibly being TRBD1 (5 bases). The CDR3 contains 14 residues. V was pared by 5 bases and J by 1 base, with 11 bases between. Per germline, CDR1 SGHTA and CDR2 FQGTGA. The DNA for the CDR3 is TGTGCCAGCAGCCCGGGACCGACGAACACTGAAGCTTTCTTT. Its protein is CASSPGPTNTEAFF.

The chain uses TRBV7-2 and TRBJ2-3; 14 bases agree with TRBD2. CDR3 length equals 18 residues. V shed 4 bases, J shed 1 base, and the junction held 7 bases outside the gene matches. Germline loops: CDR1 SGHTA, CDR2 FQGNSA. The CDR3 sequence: CASSSGTSGSWGTDTQYF. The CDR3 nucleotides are TGTGCCAGCAGCTCCGGGACTAGCGGGAGTTGGGGCACAGATACGCAGTATTTT.

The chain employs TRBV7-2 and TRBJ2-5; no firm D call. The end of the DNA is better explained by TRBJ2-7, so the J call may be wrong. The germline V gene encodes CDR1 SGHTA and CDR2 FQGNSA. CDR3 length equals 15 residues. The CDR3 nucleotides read TGTGCCAGCAGCTTATTTGCCGGCGGAGCCTACGAGCAGTACTTC. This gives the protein CASSLFAGGAYEQYF.

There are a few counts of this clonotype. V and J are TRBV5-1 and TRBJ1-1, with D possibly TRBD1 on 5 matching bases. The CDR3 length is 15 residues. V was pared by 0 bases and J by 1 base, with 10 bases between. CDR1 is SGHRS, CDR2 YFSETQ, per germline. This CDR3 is CASSLGGAENTEAFF. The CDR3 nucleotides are TGCGCCAGCAGCTTGGGTGGGGCGGAGAACACTGAAGCTTTCTTT.

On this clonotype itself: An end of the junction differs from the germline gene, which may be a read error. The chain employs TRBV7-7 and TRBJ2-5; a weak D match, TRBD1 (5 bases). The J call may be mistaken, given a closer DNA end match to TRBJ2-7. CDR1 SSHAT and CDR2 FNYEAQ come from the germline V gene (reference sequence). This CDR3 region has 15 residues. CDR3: CASSAGLGQSDEQYF. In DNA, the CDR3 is TGTGCTAGCAGCGCCGGGTTGGGGCAGTCGGACGAGCAGTACTTC.

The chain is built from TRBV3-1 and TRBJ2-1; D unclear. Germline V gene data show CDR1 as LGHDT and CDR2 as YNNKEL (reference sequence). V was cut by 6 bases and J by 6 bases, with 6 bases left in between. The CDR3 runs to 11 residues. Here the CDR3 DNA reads TGTGCCAGCAGAGGAAGCAATGAGCAGTTCTTC. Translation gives CASRGSNEQFF.

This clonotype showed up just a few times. The CDR3 loop is CSAPQAWPGGTDTQYF. The CDR3 nucleotides read TGCAGTGCTCCCCAAGCTTGGCCTGGGGGCACAGATACGCAGTATTTT. The chain carries TRBV20-1 and TRBJ2-3; D unclear. From germline, CDR1 is DFQATT and CDR2 SNEGSKA (reference sequence). The CDR3 sequence is 16 residues long. The V and J ends lost 5 bases and 1 base respectively, with 19 bases between them.

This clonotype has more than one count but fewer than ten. CDR3 DNA: TGTGCCAGCAGCTTTAAAACAGGGGACTCCTATGGCTACACCTTC. Its protein is CASSFKTGDSYGYTF. The rearrangement joins TRBV11-1 to TRBJ1-2; 7 nucleotides align to TRBD1. With V trimmed by 3 bases and J by 4 bases, 8 bases remained unmatched. In germline, CDR1 is SGHAT, CDR2 FQDESV (reference sequence). The CDR3 is made up of 15 amino acids.

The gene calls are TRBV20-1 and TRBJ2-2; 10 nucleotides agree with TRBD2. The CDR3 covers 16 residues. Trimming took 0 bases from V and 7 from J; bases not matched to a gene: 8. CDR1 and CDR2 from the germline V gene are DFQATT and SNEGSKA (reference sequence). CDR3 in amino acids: CSARDRLAGDHGELFF. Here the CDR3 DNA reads TGCAGTGCTAGAGATCGGCTAGCGGGAGATCACGGGGAGCTGTTTTTT.

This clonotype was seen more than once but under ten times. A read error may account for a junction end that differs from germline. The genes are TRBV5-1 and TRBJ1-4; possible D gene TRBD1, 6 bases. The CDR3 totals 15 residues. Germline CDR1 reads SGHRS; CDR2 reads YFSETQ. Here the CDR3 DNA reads TGCGCCAGCAGCCCGGTAACAGGGAGTAATGAAAAACGGTTTTTT. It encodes CASSPVTGSNEKRFF. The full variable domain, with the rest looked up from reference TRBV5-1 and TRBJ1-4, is KAGVTQTPRYLIKTRGQQVTLSCSPISGHRSVSWYQQTPGQGLQFLFEYFSETQRNKGNFPGRFSGRQFSNSRSEMNVSTLELGDSALYLCASSPVTGSNEKRFFGSGTQLSVL.

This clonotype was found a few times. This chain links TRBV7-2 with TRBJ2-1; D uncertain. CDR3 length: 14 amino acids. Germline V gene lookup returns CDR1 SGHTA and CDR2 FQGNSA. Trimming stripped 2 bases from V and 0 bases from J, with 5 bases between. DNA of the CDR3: TGTGCCAGCAGCTTATACGGCTCCTACAATGAGCAGTTCTTC. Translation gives CASSLYGSYNEQFF.

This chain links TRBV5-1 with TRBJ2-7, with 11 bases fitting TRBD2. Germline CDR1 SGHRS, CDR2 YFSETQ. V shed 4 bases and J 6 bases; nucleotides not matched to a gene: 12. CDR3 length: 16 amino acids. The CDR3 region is CASSLTTGTSGGEQYF. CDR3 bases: TGCGCCAGCAGCCTAACAACCGGGACTAGCGGAGGCGAGCAGTACTTC.

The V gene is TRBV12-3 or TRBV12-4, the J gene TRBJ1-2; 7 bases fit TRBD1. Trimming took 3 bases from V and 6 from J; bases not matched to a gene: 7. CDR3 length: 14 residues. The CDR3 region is CASSLTGTKDGYTF. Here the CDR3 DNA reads TGTGCCAGCAGTTTGACAGGGACCAAGGATGGCTACACCTTC.

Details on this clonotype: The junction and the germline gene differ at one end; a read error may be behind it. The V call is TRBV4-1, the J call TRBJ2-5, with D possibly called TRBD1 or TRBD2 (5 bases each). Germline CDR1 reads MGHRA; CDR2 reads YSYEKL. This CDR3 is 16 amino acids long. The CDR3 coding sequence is TGCGCCAGCAGCCAAGAGTACGGGACCCAGCGTGAGACCCGGTACTTC. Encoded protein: CASSQEYGTQRETRYF.

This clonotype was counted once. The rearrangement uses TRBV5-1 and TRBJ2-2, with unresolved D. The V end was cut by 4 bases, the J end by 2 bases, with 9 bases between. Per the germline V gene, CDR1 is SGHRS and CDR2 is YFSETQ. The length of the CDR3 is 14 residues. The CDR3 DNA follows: TGCGCCAGCAGCCATGGGCGTAACACCGGGGAGCTGTTTTTT. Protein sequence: CASSHGRNTGELFF.

The CDR3: CSAGTSGRDEQFF. The CDR3 DNA reads as TGCAGTGCCGGGACTAGCGGGAGGGATGAGCAGTTCTTC. The chain couples TRBV20-1 to TRBJ2-1; 16 bases align to TRBD2. The J segment lost 8 bases and the V segment lost 6 bases, leaving 1 base of the junction unmatched. This CDR3 is 13 amino acids long. Germline CDR1 and CDR2: DFQATT and SNEGSKA (reference sequence).

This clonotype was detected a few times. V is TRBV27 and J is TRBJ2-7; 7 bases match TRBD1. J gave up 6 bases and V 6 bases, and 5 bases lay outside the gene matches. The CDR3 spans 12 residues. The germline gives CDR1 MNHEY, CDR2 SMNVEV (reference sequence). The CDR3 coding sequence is TGTGCCAGCAGGACAGGGTTAGGCGAGCAGTACTTC. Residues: CASRTGLGEQYF.

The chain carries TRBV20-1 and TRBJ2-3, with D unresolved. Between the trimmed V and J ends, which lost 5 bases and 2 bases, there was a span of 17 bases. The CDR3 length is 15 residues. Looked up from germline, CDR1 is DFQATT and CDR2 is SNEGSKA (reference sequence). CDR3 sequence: CSAAPNGPVTDTQYF. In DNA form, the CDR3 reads TGCAGTGCTGCCCCCAACGGGCCAGTCACAGATACGCAGTATTTT.

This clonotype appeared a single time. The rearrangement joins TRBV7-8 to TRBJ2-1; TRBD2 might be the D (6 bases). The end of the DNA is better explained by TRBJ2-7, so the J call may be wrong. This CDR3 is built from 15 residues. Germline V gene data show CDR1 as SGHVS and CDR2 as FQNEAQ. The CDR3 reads CASSSNPGLHNEQYF. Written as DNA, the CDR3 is TGTGCCAGCAGCTCAAATCCGGGACTGCACAATGAGCAGTACTTC.

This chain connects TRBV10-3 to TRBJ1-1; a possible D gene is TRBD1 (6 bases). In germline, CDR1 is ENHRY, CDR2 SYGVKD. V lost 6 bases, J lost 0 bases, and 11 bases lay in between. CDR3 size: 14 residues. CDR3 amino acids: CAISADSMNTEAFF. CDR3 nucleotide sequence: TGTGCCATCAGCGCGGACAGCATGAACACTGAAGCTTTCTTT.